These T cell receptor beta chains were read from a single sample in a study of blood T cells in healthy people across ages. One entry per CDR3 protein, called by TCRdb with MiXCR from the 5' RACE reads. The sample records 850,000 to 1,000,000 distinct CDR3 sequences, about 53% being singletons. Sequenced input: blood. The receptors derive from a woman aged 60-75 years in good health. The CDR3 runs from the conserved cysteine through the conserved F or W. The D gene is left open where the match is weak. Rows may omit the clone size; those that give it use once, few, many or a size class.

clone size	J gene	V gene	D gene	CDR3 protein	CDR3 DNA
few	TRBJ2-3	TRBV10-3	-	CAISEGWWRASTDTQYF	TGTGCCATCAGTGAAGGTTGGTGGAGGGCGAGCACAGATACGCAGTATTTT
few	TRBJ2-1	TRBV29-1	TRBD1	CSVVGDRSSYNEQFF	TGCAGCGTTGTAGGGGACAGGAGCTCCTACAATGAGCAGTTCTTC
few	TRBJ2-7	TRBV28	-	CASSPHQPGKDEQYF	TGTGCCAGCAGCCCCCATCAGCCGGGAAAGGACGAGCAGTACTTC
-	TRBJ2-7	TRBV27	-	CASSFSVGTTSYEQYF	TGTGCCAGCAGTTTTTCGGTAGGAACAACGTCCTACGAGCAGTACTTC
-	TRBJ2-7	TRBV9	-	CASSPEYTFYNEQYF	TGTGCCAGCAGCCCCGAATATACTTTCTACAATGAGCAGTACTTC
-	TRBJ2-7	TRBV25-1	-	CARALQGYEQYF	TGTGCCAGAGCATTACAGGGCTACGAGCAGTACTTC
-	TRBJ1-6	TRBV28	TRBD1	CASRHDRVYNSPLHF	TGTGCCAGCAGACACGACAGGGTCTATAATTCACCCCTCCACTTT
few	TRBJ2-3	TRBV10-2	TRBD2	CASSESTSGTDTQYF	TGCGCCAGCAGTGAGAGTACTAGCGGAACAGATACGCAGTATTTT
-	TRBJ2-7	TRBV5-6	TRBD2	CASSENSGFLEQYF	TGTGCCAGCAGCGAGAATAGCGGGTTTTTAGAGCAGTACTTC
-	TRBJ1-5	TRBV13	-	CASSLGGAPVVGNQPQHF	TGTGCCAGCAGCTTAGGGGGAGCGCCAGTGGTTGGCAATCAGCCCCAGCATTTT
-	TRBJ1-4	TRBV4-2	TRBD1	CASSQEQGEKLFF	TGTGCCAGCAGCCAAGAACAGGGGGAAAAACTGTTTTTT
-	TRBJ2-7	TRBV5-6	TRBD2	CASSARGIAGVYEQYF	TGTGCCAGCAGCGCCCGGGGCATAGCGGGAGTATACGAGCAGTACTTC
-	TRBJ1-6	TRBV27	-	CASNSGWNSPLHF	TGTGCCAGCAACTCCGGTTGGAATTCACCCCTCCACTTT
-	TRBJ1-6	TRBV27	-	CASSLVGEPLHF	TGTGCCAGCAGTTTAGTCGGGGAACCCCTCCACTTT
-	TRBJ2-7	TRBV7-6	-	CASSLGTGINEQYF	TGTGCCAGCAGCTTAGGAACCGGGATAAACGAGCAGTACTTC
-	TRBJ1-2	TRBV19	TRBD1	CAREVTGQGDDGYTF	TGTGCCAGAGAAGTAACGGGACAGGGTGATGATGGCTACACCTTC
-	TRBJ1-2	TRBV12-3/TRBV12-4	TRBD1	CASSPGTGQGYGYTF	TGTGCCAGCAGTCCCGGGACAGGGCAAGGGTATGGCTACACCTTC
-	TRBJ2-3	TRBV7-2	TRBD2	CASSFGLLAGDWVTDTQYF	TGTGCCAGCAGCTTTGGCTTACTAGCGGGAGATTGGGTCACAGATACGCAGTATTTT
-	TRBJ2-5	TRBV28	TRBD2	CASSLSSTSGIGTQYF	TGTGCCAGCAGTTTATCTTCTACGAGCGGGATAGGGACCCAGTACTTC
many	TRBJ2-5	TRBV29-1	-	CSVDKVGETQYF	TGCAGCGTTGATAAGGTGGGAGAGACCCAGTACTTC
-	TRBJ2-1	TRBV20-1	TRBD2	CGARTSGSTEQFF	TGCGGTGCCAGGACTAGCGGGAGTACCGAGCAGTTCTTC
few	TRBJ2-1	TRBV28	-	CDSSLREGQFF	TGTGACAGCAGTCTCCGGGAAGGGCAGTTCTTC
-	TRBJ2-3	TRBV27	-	CASSLRPGLGPDTQYF	TGTGCCAGCAGTTTGCGTCCTGGATTGGGGCCAGATACGCAGTATTTT
-	TRBJ1-2	TRBV20-1	-	CSASADYVTLYGYTF	TGCAGTGCTAGTGCCGATTACGTTACCCTCTATGGCTACACCTTC
-	TRBJ1-1	TRBV20-1	-	CSAPEGGLMNTEAFF	TGCAGTGCTCCTGAGGGGGGCCTCATGAACACTGAAGCTTTCTTT
-	TRBJ2-1	TRBV7-3	-	CASSPTPINNEQFF	TGTGCCAGCAGCCCGACCCCGATCAACAATGAGCAGTTCTTC
-	TRBJ2-5	TRBV6-2/TRBV6-3	TRBD2	CASSRLAGGQETQYF	TGTGCCAGCAGCCGACTAGCGGGAGGGCAAGAGACCCAGTACTTC
-	TRBJ2-3	TRBV18	-	CASSPTYISGFGANTQYF	TGTGCCAGCTCACCGACTTACATTAGCGGCTTCGGGGCCAATACGCAGTATTTT
-	TRBJ2-7	TRBV7-9	TRBD1	CASSFNDRAGYEQYF	TGTGCCAGCAGCTTTAACGACAGGGCCGGATACGAGCAGTACTTC
few	TRBJ2-3	TRBV2	TRBD2	CASSPSGTADTQYF	TGTGCCAGCAGTCCTAGCGGGACGGCGGATACGCAGTATTTT
-	TRBJ1-1	TRBV5-5	TRBD1	CASSPRTGADTEAFF	TGTGCCAGCAGCCCGCGGACAGGAGCGGACACTGAAGCTTTCTTT
once	TRBJ2-7	TRBV6-6	TRBD1	CASSPSHGTGITYEQYF	TGTGCCAGCAGTCCGAGCCACGGGACAGGTATTACCTACGAGCAGTACTTC
once	TRBJ1-4	TRBV28	-	CASSLTGSGSIKLFF	TGTGCCAGCAGCCTGACCGGGTCTGGAAGTATAAAACTGTTTTTT
few	TRBJ2-5	TRBV7-9	TRBD2	CASSPTSGTMKTQYF	TGTGCCAGCAGCCCTACTAGCGGGACAATGAAGACCCAGTACTTC
-	TRBJ2-1	TRBV10-3	TRBD2	CAISGAPGLAASYNEQFF	TGTGCCATCAGTGGAGCGCCGGGACTAGCGGCCTCCTACAATGAGCAGTTCTTC
-	TRBJ2-1	TRBV29-1	-	CSVEEEGYYNEQFF	TGCAGCGTTGAAGAGGAGGGCTATTACAATGAGCAGTTCTTC
-	TRBJ2-1	TRBV2	TRBD2	CASSDQLAGMGEQFF	TGTGCCAGCAGTGATCAGCTAGCGGGAATGGGTGAGCAGTTCTTC
few	TRBJ2-3	TRBV21-1	-	CASSNRGLAGDSSTDTQYF	TGTGCCAGCAGCAATCGGGGACTAGCGGGAGACTCTAGCACAGATACGCAGTATTTT
-	TRBJ2-3	TRBV7-2	TRBD2	CASSLVSLAGGTDTQYF	TGTGCCAGCAGCTTAGTGTCCCTAGCGGGAGGCACAGATACGCAGTATTTT
few	TRBJ2-6	TRBV21-1	-	CASSRTGDQNSGANVLTF	TGTGCCAGCAGCAGGACAGGGGACCAAAACTCTGGGGCCAACGTCCTGACTTTC
once	TRBJ2-4	TRBV7-8	-	CASSLETGRGNIQYF	TGTGCCAGCAGCTTAGAAACAGGGCGTGGAAACATTCAGTACTTC
-	TRBJ2-7	TRBV30	-	CAWVGNSYEQYF	TGTGCCTGGGTAGGGAACTCCTACGAGCAGTACTTC
once	TRBJ2-1	TRBV24-1	TRBD2	CATSDTAGRSGEQFF	TGTGCCACCAGTGATACAGCGGGGAGGAGCGGTGAGCAGTTCTTC
-	TRBJ1-2	TRBV4-1	TRBD1	CASSQWIGQGIGYTF	TGCGCCAGCAGCCAATGGATAGGACAGGGAATCGGCTACACCTTC
few	TRBJ2-3	TRBV6-2/TRBV6-3	-	CASKIVRQYF	TGTGCCAGCAAGATCGTGAGGCAGTATTTT
-	TRBJ2-5	TRBV7-3	TRBD2	CASSPTIAGVRETQYF	TGTGCCAGCAGCCCCACCATAGCGGGAGTCAGAGAGACCCAGTACTTC
-	TRBJ2-1	TRBV10-1	TRBD2	CASSDLSQGLAGGPGSEQFF	TGCGCCAGCAGTGACCTCTCCCAGGGACTAGCGGGAGGGCCAGGGAGTGAGCAGTTCTTC
few	TRBJ2-1	TRBV4-3	-	CASSQELGLAWGNEQFF	TGCGCCAGCAGCCAAGAATTGGGCCTAGCGTGGGGGAATGAGCAGTTCTTC
-	TRBJ2-1	TRBV7-3	-	CASSPTQGVRNEQFF	TGTGCCAGCAGCCCAACCCAGGGTGTACGCAATGAGCAGTTCTTC
-	TRBJ2-5	TRBV5-4	TRBD2	CASSVGLFQETQYF	TGTGCCAGCAGCGTGGGACTATTCCAAGAGACCCAGTACTTC
few	TRBJ2-7	TRBV6-1	-	CAIGREQYF	TGTGCCATCGGACGGGAGCAGTACTTC
few	TRBJ1-5	TRBV10-2	-	CASSEQGRQPQHF	TGCGCCAGCAGTGAACAGGGTAGACAGCCCCAGCATTTT
-	TRBJ2-1	TRBV4-1	-	CASSQPRKGSYNEQFF	TGCGCCAGCAGCCAACCCCGAAAGGGCTCCTACAATGAGCAGTTCTTC
-	TRBJ2-3	TRBV12-3/TRBV12-4	TRBD1	CASSLVSRDRAGGTDTQYF	TGTGCCAGCAGTTTAGTGTCCCGGGACAGGGCCGGCGGCACAGATACGCAGTATTTT
-	TRBJ2-5	TRBV10-3	TRBD1	CAIRGTGGLDEQYF	TGTGCCATCAGGGGGACAGGGGGATTAGATGAGCAGTACTTC
-	TRBJ2-7	TRBV5-1	-	CASSFDRTSYEQYF	TGCGCCAGCAGCTTTGACAGGACCTCCTACGAGCAGTACTTC
few	TRBJ2-7	TRBV20-1	-	CSARDLGVAYEQYF	TGCAGTGCTAGAGATCTCGGGGTTGCGTACGAGCAGTACTTC
-	TRBJ2-3	TRBV5-1	-	CASSPEGPLGTDTQYF	TGCGCCAGCAGCCCGGAAGGCCCGTTGGGCACAGATACGCAGTATTTT